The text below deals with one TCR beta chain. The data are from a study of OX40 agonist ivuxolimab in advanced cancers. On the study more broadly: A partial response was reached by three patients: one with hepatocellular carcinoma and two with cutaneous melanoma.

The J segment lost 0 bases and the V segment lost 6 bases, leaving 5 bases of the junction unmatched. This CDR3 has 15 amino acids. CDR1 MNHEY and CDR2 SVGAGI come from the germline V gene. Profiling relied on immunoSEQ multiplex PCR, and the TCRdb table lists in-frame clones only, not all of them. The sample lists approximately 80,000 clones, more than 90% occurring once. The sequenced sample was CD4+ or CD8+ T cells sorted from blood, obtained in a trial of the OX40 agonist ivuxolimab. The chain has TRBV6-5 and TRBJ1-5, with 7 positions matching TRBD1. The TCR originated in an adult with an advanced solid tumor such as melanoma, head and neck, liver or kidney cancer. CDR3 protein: CASRLQGNSNQPQHF. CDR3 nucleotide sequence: TGTGCCAGCAGGTTACAGGGGAATAGCAATCAGCCCCAGCATTTT.